The 30 T cell receptor beta chains presented below share a single source sample, sequenced in a study of control samples from healthy donors and cancer patients. Sequencing was performed with immunoSEQ multiplex PCR; in TCRdb, only in-frame clones are kept and a portion is missing. This table holds about 180,000 clones, approximately 94% found once. The source material was blood. The receptor set was obtained from a woman under 30 in good health.

The V gene is TRBV19, the J gene TRBJ2-7, with TRBD2 identical over 7 bases. Germline CDR1 and CDR2: LNHDA and SQIVND (reference sequence). The CDR3 extends over 11 amino acids. With V trimmed by 11 bases and J by 3 bases, 4 bases remained unmatched. CDR3 protein: CAEAGDYEQYF. Written as DNA, the CDR3 is TGTGCCGAGGCGGGAGACTACGAGCAGTACTTC.

The rearrangement uses TRBV28 and TRBJ1-2; 8 positions match TRBD1. Germline V gives CDR1 MDHEN, CDR2 SYDVKM. The trim removed 8 bases at V and 4 bases at J, leaving 9 bases unmatched. The CDR3 is 14 amino acids. CDR3 residues: CASDLGQGLYGYTF. The CDR3, as DNA: TGTGCCAGCGACCTAGGACAGGGCCTCTATGGCTACACCTTC.

The rearrangement links TRBV7-9 to TRBJ2-7, with D possibly TRBD1 on 6 matching bases. Germline CDR1 and CDR2: SEHNR and FQNEAQ (reference sequence). V was clipped by 5 bases and J by 4 bases, with 15 bases between them. CDR3 length equals 14 residues. The CDR3 sequence is CASSLSTGAYEQYF. The CDR3 coding sequence is TGTGCCAGCAGCCTTTCGACAGGTGCTTACGAGCAGTACTTC.

The chain uses TRBV11-2 and TRBJ1-2; D is unresolved. The V gene lost 0 bases and the J gene lost 1 base, with 9 bases spanning the gap. CDR1 and CDR2 from the germline V gene are SGHAT and FQNNGV. CDR3 length equals 15 residues. This CDR3 is CASSLDRKDNYGYTF. CDR3 in DNA: TGTGCCAGCAGCTTAGATCGTAAAGATAACTATGGCTACACCTTC.

V and J are TRBV19 and TRBJ1-1; the D gene is possibly TRBD1 (6 bases). V was clipped by 5 bases and J by 5 bases, with 15 bases between them. Germline V gene data show CDR1 as LNHDA and CDR2 as SQIVND (reference sequence). The CDR3 is 14 residues long. The CDR3, as DNA: TGTGCCAGTAGTCCGGGGGGCGCGGGGACTGAAGCTTTCTTT. This gives the protein CASSPGGAGTEAFF.

To note about this clone: At one boundary the junction diverges from the germline segment, which might be a read error. This chain connects TRBV23-1 to TRBJ1-5; D is perhaps TRBD1 (6 bases). TRBV23-1 falls under the ORF class, with uncertain function. This CDR3 is 17 amino acids long. The CDR3 nucleotides are TGCGCCAGCACTCAATGGATAGGGGGGGCTGGCAATCAGCCCCAGCATTTT. The encoded protein is CASTQWIGGAGNQPQHF.

The chain joins TRBV3-1 (or the pseudogene TRBV3-2) to TRBJ2-1, with 16 bases lining up with TRBD2. This CDR3 has 24 amino acids. V lost 1 base to trimming and J lost 5 bases; unmatched junction nucleotides: 23. The germline CDR1 and CDR2 sequences are LGHDT and YNNKEL (reference sequence). The CDR3: CASSQVGGTSGREDKTRIHNEQFF. The CDR3 nucleotides are TGTGCCAGCAGCCAAGTAGGCGGGACTAGCGGGAGGGAAGATAAGACAAGGATTCACAATGAGCAGTTCTTC.

This chain connects TRBV19 to TRBJ1-5; TRBD1 matches at 9 bases. Trimming removed 6 bases from V and 0 bases from J; junction bases left unmatched: 6. Germline assignment: CDR1 LNHDA and CDR2 SQIVND (reference sequence). The CDR3 contains 16 residues. The CDR3 loop reads CASRSQGARSNQPQHF. The CDR3 region has the DNA TGTGCCAGTAGGTCACAGGGGGCGCGTAGCAATCAGCCCCAGCATTTT. The variable domain in full, completed from reference TRBV19 and TRBJ1-5, reads DGGITQSPKYLFRKEGQNVTLSCEQNLNHDAMYWYRQDPGQGLRLIYYSQIVNDFQKGDIAEGYSVSREKKESFPLTVTSAQKNPTAFYLCASRSQGARSNQPQHFGDGTRLSIL.

J is TRBJ2-5 and V is TRBV5-5; TRBD2 matches 7 bases. CDR3 length equals 14 residues. Germline V gene data show CDR1 as SGHKS and CDR2 as YYEKEE (reference sequence). The trim removed 1 base at V and 5 bases at J, leaving 5 bases unmatched. DNA of the CDR3: TGTGCCAGCAGCTTGTGGACCGGGGGGGAGACCCAGTACTTC. Its protein is CASSLWTGGETQYF.

The J gene is TRBJ1-2, the V gene TRBV19; D is unresolved. Trimming took 4 bases from V and 7 from J, leaving 19 bases between them. CDR1 and CDR2 (germline): LNHDA, SQIVND (reference sequence). This CDR3 region has 15 residues. The CDR3: CASSTPTRFDSGYTF. Here the CDR3 DNA reads TGTGCCAGTAGTACACCGACTAGATTCGACTCTGGCTACACCTTC.

The V gene is TRBV5-1, the J gene TRBJ2-6; 9 nucleotides agree with TRBD1. There are 12 residues in the CDR3. Looked up from germline, CDR1 is SGHRS and CDR2 is YFSETQ. The V gene end was trimmed by 5 bases and the J gene end by 14 bases; junction bases not matched to a gene: 5. The CDR3 DNA follows: TGCGCCAGCAGGCTGGACAGGGGAATCCTGACTTTC. It codes for CASRLDRGILTF.

The chain links TRBV11-2 to TRBJ1-6; 10 bases match TRBD1. In germline, CDR1 is SGHAT, CDR2 FQNNGV. J lost 6 bases, V lost 6 bases, and 2 bases had no gene match. The length of the CDR3 is 14 residues. CDR3 residues: CASSRTGGNSPLHF. For the CDR3, the DNA is TGTGCCAGCAGTCGGACAGGGGGTAATTCACCCCTCCACTTT.

This CDR3 reads CATGDRGGTDTQYF. CDR3 sequence (DNA): TGTGCCACCGGGGACAGGGGAGGAACAGATACGCAGTATTTT. The chain links TRBV24-1 to TRBJ2-3, with 10 bases fitting TRBD1. Germline V gene sequence: CDR1 KGHDR, CDR2 SFDVKD. This CDR3 spans 14 amino acids. V trimming: 9 bases; J trimming: 3 bases; junction bases outside the gene matches: 5.

J is TRBJ1-1 and V is TRBV28; D is unresolved. Germline CDR1 and CDR2: MDHEN and SYDVKM. V lost 5 bases, J lost 0 bases, and 10 bases lay in between. This CDR3 has 14 residues. Here the CDR3 reads CASSTLILNTEAFF. CDR3 nucleotides: TGTGCCAGCAGTACCCTAATTTTGAACACTGAAGCTTTCTTT.

This clone appeared once. The genes are TRBV9 and TRBJ2-3; TRBD2 aligns across 15 bases. This CDR3 spans 16 amino acids. The trim removed 2 bases at V and 4 bases at J, leaving 2 bases unmatched. Per germline, CDR1 SGDLS and CDR2 YYNGEE. The CDR3 loop is CASSVGLAGGSDTQYF. The CDR3 DNA reads as TGTGCCAGCAGCGTGGGACTAGCGGGGGGCTCAGATACGCAGTATTTT.

The V call is TRBV7-9, the J call TRBJ1-1; weak D call: TRBD1 (5 bases). Germline V lookup: CDR1 SEHNR, CDR2 FQNEAQ (reference sequence). V lost 5 bases to trimming and J lost 1 base, with 11 bases between them. The length of the CDR3 is 14 residues. The CDR3 region is CASSPTQGNTEAFF. The CDR3 DNA reads as TGTGCCAGCAGCCCCACCCAGGGGAACACTGAAGCTTTCTTT.

This chain uses TRBV18 with TRBJ2-7; D tentatively reads TRBD1 or TRBD2 (5 bases each). CDR1 is KGHSH, CDR2 LQKENI, per germline. There are 13 residues in the CDR3. Trimming took off 2 bases at V and 9 bases at J, with 14 bases between the two ends. The CDR3 DNA reads TGTGCCAGCTCACCAGCTGGGGACCGGGGGCAGTACTTC. Protein: CASSPAGDRGQYF. Full variable domain (remainder filled in from reference TRBV18 and TRBJ2-7): NAGVMQNPRHLVRRRGQEARLRCSPMKGHSHVYWYRQLPEEGLKFMVYLQKENIIDESGMPKERFSAEFPKEGPSILRIQQVVRGDSAAYFCASSPAGDRGQYFGPGTRLTVT.

The V gene is TRBV5-5, the J gene TRBJ2-7; weak D call: TRBD1 (6 bases). V was shortened by 2 bases and J by 0 bases, with 9 bases between the two germline ends. This CDR3 comprises 14 residues. The germline V gene has CDR1 SGHKS and CDR2 YYEKEE (reference sequence). In DNA, the CDR3 is TGTGCCAGCAGCTTCGACAGGTTCTCCTACGAGCAGTACTTC. This codes for CASSFDRFSYEQYF.

The V call is TRBV5-4, the J call TRBJ2-7, with D maybe TRBD2 (7 bases). Germline values: CDR1 SGHNT, CDR2 YYREEE (reference sequence). Trimming stripped 4 bases from V and 2 bases from J, with 16 bases between. The CDR3 has 15 amino acids. The CDR3 DNA reads TGTGCCAGCAGCAGAAACCGGGGGGCAGCCTACGAGCAGTACTTC. Translated, it gives CASSRNRGAAYEQYF.

The J gene is TRBJ1-2, the V gene TRBV28, with 8 bases lining up with TRBD1. Germline V gene lookup returns CDR1 MDHEN and CDR2 SYDVKM. After removal of 5 bases from V and 0 bases from J, the junction contained 8 bases not matched to a gene. The CDR3 covers 16 residues. The CDR3 DNA reads as TGTGCCAGCAGTCCACAGGACAGGGCTCCTAACTATGGCTACACCTTC. Translated, it gives CASSPQDRAPNYGYTF.

The genes are TRBV10-2 and TRBJ2-2; 15 bases match TRBD2. The V gene's germline CDR1 is WSHSY and CDR2 SAAADI. The V gene end was trimmed by 2 bases and the J gene end by 5 bases; junction bases not matched to a gene: 6. This CDR3 comprises 18 residues. The CDR3 region has the DNA TGCGCCAGCAGTGAGAGGACTAGCGGGAGGGCCCTGACCGGGGAGCTGTTTTTT. Translation gives CASSERTSGRALTGELFF.

J is TRBJ1-1 and V is TRBV10-1; no reliable D call. The CDR3 has 14 amino acids. Deletions cut 4 bases from V and 0 bases from J, with 9 bases between. Germline CDR1 WNHNN, CDR2 SYGVQD (reference sequence). CDR3 amino acids: CASSASVMNTEAFF. The CDR3 DNA reads as TGCGCCAGCAGTGCATCAGTTATGAACACTGAAGCTTTCTTT.

V gene TRBV27 combines with J gene TRBJ1-2; 11 positions agree with TRBD1. Germline trimming cut 6 bases from V and 6 bases from J; bases unmatched to any gene: 9. This CDR3 comprises 15 residues. The V gene's germline CDR1 is MNHEY and CDR2 SMNVEV (reference sequence). Here the CDR3 DNA reads TGTGCCAGCAGCAAATCGGACAGGGGGCGTCATGGCTACACCTTC. This encodes CASSKSDRGRHGYTF.

The V call is TRBV10-3, the J call TRBJ1-1; D remains unclear. V shed 0 bases and J shed 5 bases, with 4 bases lying between them. This CDR3 has 12 amino acids. The V gene's germline CDR1 is ENHRY and CDR2 SYGVKD. CDR3 protein: CAISESSTEAFF. The CDR3 DNA follows: TGTGCCATCAGTGAGTCAAGTACTGAAGCTTTCTTT.

V and J are TRBV7-2 and TRBJ1-2, with D hard to call. Germline CDR1 reads SGHTA; CDR2 reads FQGNSA. V lost 5 bases and J 3 bases, leaving 13 bases between the germline ends. The CDR3 length is 14 residues. This CDR3 reads CASSPSLTYYGYTF. CDR3 nucleotides: TGTGCCAGCAGCCCGAGCCTAACTTACTATGGCTACACCTTC.

This clone was counted once. The genes are TRBV10-3 and TRBJ2-3, with TRBD1 identical over 10 bases. Germline V CDR1 and CDR2: ENHRY, SYGVKD. The CDR3 extends over 16 amino acids. V trimming: 5 bases; J trimming: 0 bases; junction bases outside the gene matches: 5. The CDR3 loop reads CAISPGTGVSTDTQYF. The CDR3 coding sequence is TGTGCCATCAGTCCCGGGACAGGGGTTAGCACAGATACGCAGTATTTT.

The chain has TRBV11-3 and TRBJ1-3, with D uncertain. The germline V gene has CDR1 SGHNT and CDR2 YENEEA. V lost 2 bases to trimming and J lost 4 bases, with 6 bases between them. This CDR3 region has 13 residues. CDR3 residues: CASSLSDGNTIYF. The CDR3 DNA sequence: TGTGCCAGCAGCTTATCGGACGGAAACACCATATATTTT.

The chain joins TRBV10-2 to TRBJ1-1; 7 nucleotides align to TRBD1. Looked up from germline, CDR1 is WSHSY and CDR2 is SAAADI. V was pared by 6 bases and J by 2 bases, with 6 bases of the junction left unmatched. The CDR3 extends over 14 amino acids. CDR3 bases: TGCGCCAGCAGCGTAACAGGGGTAAACACTGAAGCTTTCTTT. It encodes CASSVTGVNTEAFF.

The chain employs TRBV19 and TRBJ2-1, with a weak D call TRBD1 (6 bases). Germline V gene sequence: CDR1 LNHDA, CDR2 SQIVND (reference sequence). Trimming left V 3 bases short and J 7 bases short, with 19 bases between. The CDR3 loop spans 16 amino acids. CDR3 sequence reads: CASSIRALSQGNEQFF. The CDR3 nucleotides are TGTGCCAGTAGTATTAGAGCACTTTCTCAGGGGAATGAGCAGTTCTTC.

This rearrangement joins TRBV21-1 to TRBJ1-2. TRBV21-1 is a known pseudogene. CDR3 length: 11 residues. This CDR3 reads CASSKGPGYTF. Written as DNA, the CDR3 is TGTGCCAGCAGCAAAGGTCCTGGCTACACCTTC.